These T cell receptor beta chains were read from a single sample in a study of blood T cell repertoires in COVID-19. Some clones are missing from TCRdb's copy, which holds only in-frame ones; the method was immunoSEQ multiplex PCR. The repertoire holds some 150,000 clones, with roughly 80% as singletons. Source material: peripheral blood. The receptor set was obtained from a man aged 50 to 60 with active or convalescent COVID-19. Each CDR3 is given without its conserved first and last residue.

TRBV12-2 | ASRSNGQGRSVGDEQF
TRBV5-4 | ASSRGQGLGEKLF
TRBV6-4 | ASSDPGLAVSHGSYEQY
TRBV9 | ASSVGQGSEAF
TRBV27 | ASSLFSGQQNNQPQH
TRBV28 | ASSFEGGSHTYEQY
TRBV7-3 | ASSPQGLASSNEQF
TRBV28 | ASSSRGLQETQY
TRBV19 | ASRGQGATGELF
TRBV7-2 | ASSVGRGDEQY
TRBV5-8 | ASRGVAGAYNEQF
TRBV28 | ASSQTVGDGSDTQY
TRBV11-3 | ASQQGVNTGELF
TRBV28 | ASRTAPAGANVLT
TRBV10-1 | ASSPGLAGSSYEQY
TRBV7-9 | ASQKREGRETQY
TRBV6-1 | ASSDPGLAGDWETQY
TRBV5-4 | ASSLLAGVQNEQF
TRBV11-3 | ASSLGTGAYEQY
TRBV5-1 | ASSPTGGGLGYT
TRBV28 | AGGTDPYEQY
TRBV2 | ASKPFRGAGGNEQY
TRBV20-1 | SARLSYEQY
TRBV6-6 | ASSSTRETQY
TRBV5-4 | ASSLEAWADTQY